These 15 T cell receptor beta chains originate from one sample sequenced in a study of cytomegalovirus exposure and HLA in healthy donors. Generated by immunoSEQ multiplex PCR, the TCRdb table keeps only in-frame clones and is missing some. There are about 360,000 clones in the sample; 86% occur only once, and 0.8% to 0.85% lies in the top ten. The specimen sequenced was PBMCs. The origin of the receptors is a woman aged 18-35 years in good health and CMV-seronegative.

This chain links TRBV11-2 with TRBJ2-3, with D possibly matching TRBD2 (5 bases). V lost 7 bases to trimming and J lost 4 bases, with 15 bases between them. The CDR3 runs to 14 residues. Germline V gene sequence: CDR1 SGHAT, CDR2 FQNNGV. This CDR3 is CASNSGFRADTQYF. DNA for the CDR3: TGTGCCAGCAACTCGGGATTTAGAGCAGATACGCAGTATTTT. The complete variable domain, with remaining parts taken from reference TRBV11-2 and TRBJ2-3, reads EAGVAQSPRYKIIEKRQSVAFWCNPISGHATLYWYQQILGQGPKLLIQFQNNGVVDDSQLPKDRFSAERLKGVDSTLKIQPAKLEDSAVYLCASNSGFRADTQYFGPGTRLTVL.

This clone showed up just once. The genes are TRBV2 and TRBJ2-1; 13 bases agree with TRBD2. Germline V gene sequence: CDR1 SNHLY, CDR2 FYNNEI. This CDR3 contains 15 residues. V gave up 5 bases and J gave up 6 bases; unmatched junction bases: 4. CDR3 DNA sequence: TGTGCCAGCAGTCAGACTAGCGGGAGGACCAATGAGCAGTTCTTC. As protein: CASSQTSGRTNEQFF.

J is TRBJ2-7 and V is TRBV7-8; weak D call: TRBD1 (6 bases). The CDR3 has 15 amino acids. V was trimmed by 4 bases and J by 2 bases, leaving 15 bases between them. From germline, CDR1 is SGHVS and CDR2 FQNEAQ. CDR3 bases: TGTGCCAGCAGCTCGCTCTCTGAGGGGGCCTACGAGCAGTACTTC. Amino acid sequence: CASSSLSEGAYEQYF.

The chain links TRBV7-9 to TRBJ1-2; D possibly corresponds to TRBD1 (6 bases). Trimming took off 4 bases at V and 0 bases at J, with 21 bases between the two ends. This CDR3 region has 18 residues. Germline V gene data show CDR1 as SEHNR and CDR2 as FQNEAQ (reference sequence). Here the CDR3 DNA reads TGTGCCAGCAGCTCCGCCTTACGACTCGGACAGCCTAACTATGGCTACACCTTC. Translated, it gives CASSSALRLGQPNYGYTF.

The rearrangement uses TRBV7-9 and TRBJ2-7; 8 bases are shared with TRBD2. J gave up 0 bases and V 4 bases, and 8 bases lay outside the gene matches. Germline V gives CDR1 SEHNR, CDR2 FQNEAQ (reference sequence). This CDR3 region has 16 residues. CDR3 sequence (DNA): TGTGCCAGCAGCTCTTCGACGACTAGCGTCTCCTACGAGCAGTACTTC. This sequence encodes CASSSSTTSVSYEQYF.

V gene TRBV5-1 combines with J gene TRBJ2-2; D not certain. CDR3 length: 14 amino acids. The V end lost 2 bases, the J end lost 3 bases, and 8 bases lay between the germline ends. Germline V gene sequence: CDR1 SGHRS, CDR2 YFSETQ. The CDR3 bases are TGCGCCAGCAGCTTAAGACTCGACACCGGGGAGCTGTTTTTT. Its translation: CASSLRLDTGELFF.

This clone was recorded only once. In nucleotides, the CDR3 is TGTGCCAGCAGGTACGGGACAGGGTTAATCTGGCCCCAGCATTTT. This encodes CASRYGTGLIWPQHF. This chain joins TRBV2 and TRBJ1-5, with 9 bases lining up with TRBD1. Germline CDR1 reads SNHLY; CDR2 reads FYNNEI. V lost 6 bases, J lost 9 bases, and 12 bases stayed unmatched. The length of the CDR3 is 15 residues.

The chain has TRBV2 and TRBJ2-3; TRBD2 might be the D (6 bases). The CDR3 covers 17 residues. Trimming took off 0 bases at V and 2 bases at J, with 15 bases between the two ends. Germline CDR1 and CDR2: SNHLY and FYNNEI. CDR3 sequence: CASSEATLGGITDTQYF. For the CDR3, the DNA is TGTGCCAGCAGTGAAGCGACCCTCGGCGGGATCACAGATACGCAGTATTTT.

This clone showed up just a few times. The genes are TRBV30 and TRBJ2-2; the D is unclear. CDR1 is GTSNPN and CDR2 is SVGIG in the germline V gene (reference sequence). With 1 base removed from V and 1 base from J, the gap between germline ends came to 4 bases. The CDR3 has 13 residues. The CDR3 reads CAWSGGNTGELFF. The CDR3 coding sequence is TGTGCCTGGAGTGGAGGGAACACCGGGGAGCTGTTTTTT.

The rearrangement links TRBV7-2 to TRBJ2-5; 9 bases agree with TRBD1. Germline trimming cut 4 bases from V and 5 bases from J; bases unmatched to any gene: 11. From germline, CDR1 is SGHTA and CDR2 FQGNSA. The CDR3 contains 16 residues. The DNA for the CDR3 is TGTGCCAGCAGCTACCGAGGAGGGACAGGGTCGGAGACCCAGTACTTC. Its translation is CASSYRGGTGSETQYF. Filled out from reference TRBV7-2 and TRBJ2-5, the complete variable domain reads GAGVSQSPSNKVTEKGKDVELRCDPISGHTALYWYRQSLGQGLEFLIYFQGNSAPDKSGLPSDRFSAERTGGSVSTLTIQRTQQEDSAVYLCASSYRGGTGSETQYFGPGTRLLVL.

The chain has TRBV27 and TRBJ2-2; the match to TRBD1 covers 9 bases. The V gene end was trimmed by 5 bases and the J gene end by 6 bases; junction bases not matched to a gene: 16. Looked up from germline, CDR1 is MNHEY and CDR2 is SMNVEV (reference sequence). This CDR3 is 18 amino acids long. The CDR3 nucleotides are TGTGCCAGCAGTCCACCAGAAATCGGGACAGGGTCGGCCGGGGAGCTGTTTTTT. Translated, it gives CASSPPEIGTGSAGELFF.

The V gene is TRBV5-6, the J gene TRBJ1-5; no firm D call. The CDR3 covers 13 residues. In germline, CDR1 is SGHDT, CDR2 YYEEEE. V lost 0 bases, J lost 5 bases, and 6 bases lay in between. Here the CDR3 DNA reads TGTGCCAGCAGCTTGGTAGAGGATCAGCCCCAGCATTTT. It specifies CASSLVEDQPQHF.

This clone was seen at least ten times. This sample also contains other DNA sequences that code for the same CDR3. The chain has TRBV6-5 and TRBJ2-2; 10 bases are a match to TRBD2. CDR1 and CDR2 (germline): MNHEY, SVGAGI. V lost 6 bases to trimming and J lost 5 bases; unmatched junction nucleotides: 6. The CDR3 contains 15 residues. The CDR3 loop reads CASRLAGGSTGELFF. Here the CDR3 DNA reads TGTGCCAGCAGATTAGCGGGGGGTTCGACCGGGGAGCTGTTTTTT.

The rearrangement links TRBV5-1 to TRBJ2-2; 9 bases are a match to TRBD1. Germline V gene lookup returns CDR1 SGHRS and CDR2 YFSETQ. The V segment lost 5 bases and the J segment 4 bases; nucleotides outside the gene matches: 3. The CDR3 covers 14 residues. The CDR3 is CASRPTGGTGELFF. The CDR3 nucleotides are TGCGCCAGCAGACCGACAGGGGGCACCGGGGAGCTGTTTTTT.

This clone turned up a few times. V usage is TRBV6-1 and J usage is TRBJ1-6; D gene unclear. Deletions cut 9 bases from V and 9 bases from J, with 15 bases between. CDR1 MNHNS and CDR2 SASEGT come from the germline V gene. The CDR3 runs 13 residues. The CDR3 DNA follows: TGTGCCAGTCAGGCGGGAATAGGTTCACCCCTCCACTTT. The encoded protein is CASQAGIGSPLHF.